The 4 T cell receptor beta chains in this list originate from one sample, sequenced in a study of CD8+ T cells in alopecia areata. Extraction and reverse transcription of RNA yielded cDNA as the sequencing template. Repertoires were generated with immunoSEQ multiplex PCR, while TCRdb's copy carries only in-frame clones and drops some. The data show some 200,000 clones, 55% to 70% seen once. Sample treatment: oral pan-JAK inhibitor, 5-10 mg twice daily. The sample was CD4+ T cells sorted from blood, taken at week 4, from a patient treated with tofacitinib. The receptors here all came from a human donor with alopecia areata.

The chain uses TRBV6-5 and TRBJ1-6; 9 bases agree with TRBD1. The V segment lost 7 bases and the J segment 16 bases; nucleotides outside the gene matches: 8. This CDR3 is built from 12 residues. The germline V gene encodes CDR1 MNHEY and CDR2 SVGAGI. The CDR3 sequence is CASKRTGGGLHF. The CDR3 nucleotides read TGTGCCAGCAAAAGAACAGGGGGCGGTCTCCACTTT.

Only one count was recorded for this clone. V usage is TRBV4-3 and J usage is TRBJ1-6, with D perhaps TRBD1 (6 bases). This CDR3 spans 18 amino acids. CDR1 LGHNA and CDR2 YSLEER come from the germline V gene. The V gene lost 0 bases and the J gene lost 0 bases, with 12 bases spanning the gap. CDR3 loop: CASSQEGQGSSYNSPLHF. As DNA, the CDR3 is TGCGCCAGCAGCCAAGAGGGGCAGGGGTCCTCCTATAATTCACCCCTCCACTTT.

The CDR3 here is CASSEVRFGEQFF. CDR3 bases: TGTGCCAGCAGTGAGGTGAGGTTTGGGGAGCAGTTCTTC. This rearrangement joins TRBV6-1 to TRBJ2-1; D ambiguous. This CDR3 has 13 amino acids. Germline V gene sequence: CDR1 MNHNS, CDR2 SASEGT. V was shortened by 3 bases and J by 10 bases, with 13 bases between the two germline ends.

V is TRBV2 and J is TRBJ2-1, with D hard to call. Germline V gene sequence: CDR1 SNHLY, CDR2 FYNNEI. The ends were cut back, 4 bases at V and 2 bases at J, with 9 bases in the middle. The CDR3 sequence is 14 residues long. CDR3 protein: CASSAAVPYNEQFF. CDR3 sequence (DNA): TGTGCCAGCAGTGCGGCGGTTCCCTACAATGAGCAGTTCTTC.